Each of the 19 T cell receptor beta chains below was sequenced from the same sample in a study of cytomegalovirus exposure and HLA in healthy donors. The PCR ran on 60 Vbeta and 13 Jbeta primers. Produced via immunoSEQ multiplex PCR; TCRdb's table is partial and in-frame only. The sample includes around 130,000 clones, under 90% seen only once; the top ten take about 0.7%. Sequencing was carried out using PBMCs. These receptors came from a man aged 18 to 29 in good health and CMV-seronegative.

The rearrangement joins TRBV7-8 to TRBJ2-1, with D maybe TRBD1 (6 bases). V was trimmed by 0 bases and J by 7 bases, leaving 7 bases between them. From germline, CDR1 is SGHVS and CDR2 FQNEAQ. CDR3 size: 13 residues. CDR3 sequence: CASSLARGNEQFF. The CDR3 coding sequence is TGTGCCAGCAGCTTAGCCAGGGGAAATGAGCAGTTCTTC.

This clone was seen once. J is TRBJ1-5 and V is TRBV27; no definite D call. CDR3 length equals 15 residues. The germline gives CDR1 MNHEY, CDR2 SMNVEV (reference sequence). The ends were cut back, 5 bases at V and 3 bases at J, with 14 bases in the middle. CDR3 nucleotides: TGTGCCAGCAGTCCTCTGACTGAACCCAATCAGCCCCAGCATTTT. Translation: CASSPLTEPNQPQHF.

The chain links TRBV5-8 to TRBJ1-5; no clear D. CDR3 size: 12 residues. Germline CDR1 is SGHTS and CDR2 is YDEGEE. The V and J ends lost 5 bases and 7 bases respectively, with 10 bases between them. For the CDR3, the DNA is TGTGCCAGCAGGCAGGCGGGACAGCCCCAGCATTTT. Amino acids: CASRQAGQPQHF.

The V call is TRBV10-1, the J call TRBJ1-1; weak D call: TRBD1 (5 bases). The CDR3 extends over 10 amino acids. Deletions cut 6 bases from V and 9 bases from J, with 8 bases between. Per germline, CDR1 WNHNN and CDR2 SYGVQD (reference sequence). The CDR3 region is CASRGGKAFF. As DNA, the CDR3 is TGCGCCAGCAGGGGGGGTAAAGCTTTCTTT.

The chain couples TRBV7-9 to TRBJ1-2; 7 bases match TRBD1. The junction had 2 bases not matched to a gene; V was cut back by 7 bases and J by 0 bases. The CDR3 contains 13 residues. Germline CDR1 is SEHNR and CDR2 is FQNEAQ (reference sequence). The CDR3 DNA is TGTGCCAGCACCGGGACAGCTAACTATGGCTACACCTTC. This gives the protein CASTGTANYGYTF.

In this sample, this clone turned up a few times. The CDR3 DNA is TGTGCCAGCAGTTTATACTTGGGACAGTCGAACACTGAAGCTTTCTTT. Amino acids: CASSLYLGQSNTEAFF. V and J are TRBV28 and TRBJ1-1, with TRBD1 matching over 7 bases. The CDR3 contains 16 residues. J gave up 1 base and V 1 base, and 6 bases lay outside the gene matches. CDR1 is MDHEN, CDR2 SYDVKM, per germline.

This clone was seen a few times. The J gene is TRBJ1-5, the V gene TRBV6-6; 11 bases fit TRBD1. V lost 2 bases and J lost 6; bases outside the gene matches: 3. Germline CDR1 is MNHNY and CDR2 is SVGAGI (reference sequence). The CDR3 loop spans 15 amino acids. The DNA for the CDR3 is TGTGCCAGCAGTTACGGACAGGGGGCGAGTCAGCCCCAGCATTTT. Protein product: CASSYGQGASQPQHF.

The V and J genes are TRBV7-2 and TRBJ1-5; 10 bases are a match to TRBD1. Per the germline V gene, CDR1 is SGHTA and CDR2 is FQGNSA. The CDR3 sequence is 15 residues long. Trimming removed 3 bases from V and 4 bases from J; junction bases left unmatched: 3. CDR3 bases: TGTGCCAGCAGCTTCGTGGGACAGGGGAATCAGCCCCAGCATTTT. It encodes CASSFVGQGNQPQHF.

In its sample, this clone was seen once. This CDR3 reads CASSFNRGSEKLFF. The CDR3 region has the DNA TGTGCCAGCAGTTTTAACAGGGGGTCTGAAAAACTGTTTTTT. V gene TRBV28 combines with J gene TRBJ1-4, with 8 positions matching TRBD1. V trimming: 3 bases; J trimming: 7 bases; junction bases outside the gene matches: 4. This CDR3 is 14 amino acids long. CDR1 is MDHEN and CDR2 is SYDVKM in the germline V gene.

J is TRBJ1-6 and V is TRBV18; a weak D match, TRBD1 (6 bases). V gave up 3 bases and J gave up 5 bases, with 20 bases separating them. The CDR3 spans 18 residues. The germline CDR1 and CDR2 sequences are KGHSH and LQKENI. The chain's CDR3 is CASSPKNVRTAHNSPLHF. The CDR3 DNA reads as TGTGCCAGCTCACCCAAAAACGTTAGGACAGCTCATAATTCACCCCTCCACTTT.

This clone is a singleton in its sample. V usage is TRBV9 and J usage is TRBJ1-1, with TRBD1 as a possible D gene (5 bases). The CDR3 length is 15 residues. Trimming cost V 3 bases and J 7 bases, with 19 bases left between them. From germline, CDR1 is SGDLS and CDR2 YYNGEE. The CDR3 DNA sequence: TGTGCCAGCAGCGCCACCCTAGGAGGGGCGAGTGAAGCTTTCTTT. This gives the protein CASSATLGGASEAFF.

This clone was recorded a few times. The chain couples TRBV1 to TRBJ2-4; the listed D gene, TRBD2, was not tested against the DNA. TRBV1 is given as a pseudogene. The CDR3 spans 15 residues. CDR3 coding DNA: TGCACCAGCAGCCAAGCTGAGCGGGGCAAAAACATTCAGTACTTC. This gives the protein CTSSQAERGKNIQYF.

The CDR3 bases are TGTGCCAGCAGCGCCCATCTAGGACAGGGGGCGTCGGAGACCCAGTACTTC. Translating it yields CASSAHLGQGASETQYF. The rearrangement links TRBV9 to TRBJ2-5; 11 bases align to TRBD1. Germline CDR1 is SGDLS and CDR2 is YYNGEE. The CDR3 is made up of 17 amino acids. V was clipped by 3 bases and J by 5 bases; unmatched bases: 12.

The rearrangement joins TRBV2 to TRBJ1-2; the match to TRBD1 covers 9 bases. CDR3 length: 15 amino acids. Germline trimming cut 6 bases from V and 6 bases from J; bases unmatched to any gene: 11. CDR1 SNHLY and CDR2 FYNNEI come from the germline V gene. The CDR3 region has the DNA TGTGCCAGCAGCCATTCCGGGACAGGGAGGAATGGCTACACCTTC. Translating it yields CASSHSGTGRNGYTF. Drawing the rest from reference TRBV2 and TRBJ1-2, the complete variable domain is EPEVTQTPSHQVTQMGQEVILRCVPISNHLYFYWYRQILGQKVEFLVSFYNNEISEKSEIFDDQFSVERPDGSNFTLKIRSTKLEDSAMYFCASSHSGTGRNGYTFGSGTRLTVV.

The chain uses TRBV27 and TRBJ2-7, with D possibly TRBD1 on 6 matching bases. This CDR3 comprises 16 residues. Germline V gene sequence: CDR1 MNHEY, CDR2 SMNVEV (reference sequence). Trimming took 2 bases from V and 0 from J, leaving 14 bases between them. The CDR3 nucleotides read TGTGCCAGCAGTTTACTTTCAGGGGTGAGCTCCTACGAGCAGTACTTC. This codes for CASSLLSGVSSYEQYF.

CDR3: CSAPSLVEAFF. The CDR3 coding sequence is TGCAGTGCCCCAAGCCTGGTAGAAGCTTTCTTT. The chain employs TRBV20-1 and TRBJ1-1; D gene uncertain. This CDR3 is 11 amino acids long. V was shortened by 6 bases and J by 8 bases, with 13 bases between the two germline ends. Per germline, CDR1 DFQATT and CDR2 SNEGSKA (reference sequence).

This chain uses TRBV9 with TRBJ1-1; no definite D call. Trimming removed 2 bases at V and 2 bases at J, with 4 bases between. CDR3 length: 12 residues. Per the germline V gene, CDR1 is SGDLS and CDR2 is YYNGEE. The CDR3 loop reads CASSVSNTEAFF. Here the CDR3 DNA reads TGTGCCAGCAGCGTCAGTAACACTGAAGCTTTCTTT.

V and J are TRBV19 and TRBJ2-7; the D is unclear. The V end lost 2 bases, the J end lost 6 bases, and 14 bases lay between the germline ends. The length of the CDR3 is 14 residues. Germline CDR1 and CDR2: LNHDA and SQIVND (reference sequence). CDR3 sequence: CASSIRRGYGEQYF. CDR3 DNA sequence: TGTGCCAGTAGTATACGTCGAGGATACGGCGAGCAGTACTTC.

The genes are TRBV7-9 and TRBJ1-5; 7 nucleotides match TRBD1. With V trimmed by 4 bases and J by 7 bases, 10 bases remained unmatched. CDR3 size: 15 residues. Germline V gives CDR1 SEHNR, CDR2 FQNEAQ (reference sequence). The CDR3 protein is CASSSDRESGQPQHF. The CDR3 bases are TGTGCCAGCAGCTCAGACAGGGAGAGCGGGCAGCCCCAGCATTTT. Full variable domain (missing parts from reference TRBV7-9 and TRBJ1-5): DTGVSQNPRHKITKRGQNVTFRCDPISEHNRLYWYRQTLGQGPEFLTYFQNEAQLEKSRLLSDRFSAERPKGSFSTLEIQRTEQGDSAMYLCASSSDRESGQPQHFGDGTRLSIL.